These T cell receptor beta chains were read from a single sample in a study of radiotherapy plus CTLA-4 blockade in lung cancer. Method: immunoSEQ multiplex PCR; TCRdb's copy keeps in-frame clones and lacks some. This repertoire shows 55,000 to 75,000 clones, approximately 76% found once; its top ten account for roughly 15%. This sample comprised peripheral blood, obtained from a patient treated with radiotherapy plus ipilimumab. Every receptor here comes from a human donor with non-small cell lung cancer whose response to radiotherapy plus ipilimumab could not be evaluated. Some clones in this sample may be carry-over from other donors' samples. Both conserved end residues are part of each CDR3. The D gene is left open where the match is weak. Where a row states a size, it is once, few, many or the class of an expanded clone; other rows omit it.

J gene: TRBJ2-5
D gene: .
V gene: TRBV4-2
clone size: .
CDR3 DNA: TGTGCCAGCAGCCAAGAATCACAGGCCCAGGGGGAGACCCAGTACTTC
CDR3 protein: CASSQESQAQGETQYF

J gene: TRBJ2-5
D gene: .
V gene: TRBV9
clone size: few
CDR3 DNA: TGTGCCAGCAGCGTGTGGGACTCCACCTCGGAGACCCAGTACTTC
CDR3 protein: CASSVWDSTSETQYF

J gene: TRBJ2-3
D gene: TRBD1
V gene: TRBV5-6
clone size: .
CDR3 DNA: TGTGCCAGCAGCTTGCCGGGACAGGAAATAACTAGCACAGATACGCAGTATTTT
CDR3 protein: CASSLPGQEITSTDTQYF

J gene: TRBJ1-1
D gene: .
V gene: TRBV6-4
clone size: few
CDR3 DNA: TGTGCCAGCAGTGACTCGGGAGACAGGCGGCTCGTTATCTGCGCTTTCTTT
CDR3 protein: CASSDSGDRRLVICAFF

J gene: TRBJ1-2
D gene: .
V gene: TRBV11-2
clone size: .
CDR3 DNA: TGTGCCAGCAGCGGCGGGGGGGCCGATGGCTACACCTTC
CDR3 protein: CASSGGGADGYTF

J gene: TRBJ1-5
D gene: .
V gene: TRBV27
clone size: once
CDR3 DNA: TGTGCCAGCAGCTACAGGCGCAGGCAGCCCCAGCATTTT
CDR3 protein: CASSYRRRQPQHF

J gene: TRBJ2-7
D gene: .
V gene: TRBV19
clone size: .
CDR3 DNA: TGTGCCAGTAGTCCCGGGCACCTGGCGGGCTTTAGCTCCTACGAGCAGTACTTC
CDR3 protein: CASSPGHLAGFSSYEQYF

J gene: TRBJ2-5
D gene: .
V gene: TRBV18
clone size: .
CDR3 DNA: TGTGCCAGCTCACCGACAGGAGACCAAGAGACCCAGTACTTC
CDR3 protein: CASSPTGDQETQYF

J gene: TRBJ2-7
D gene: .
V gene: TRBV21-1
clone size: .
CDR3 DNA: TGTGCCAGCAGCAAAGGTCCGGGACTCACCTACGAGCAGTACTTC
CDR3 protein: CASSKGPGLTYEQYF

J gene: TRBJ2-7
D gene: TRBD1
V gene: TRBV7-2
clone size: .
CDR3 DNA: TGTGCCAGCAGCCGGGGACAGGCCCCCTCCTACGAGCAGTACTTC
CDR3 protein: CASSRGQAPSYEQYF

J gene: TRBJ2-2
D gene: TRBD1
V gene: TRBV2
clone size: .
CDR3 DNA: TGTGCCAGCGATGACAGGGTACACACCGGGGAGCTGTTTTTT
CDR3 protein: CASDDRVHTGELFF

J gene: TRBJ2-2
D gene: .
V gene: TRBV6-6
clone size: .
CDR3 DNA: TGTGCCAGCAGCCTGTTAGACACCGGGGAGCTGTTTTTT
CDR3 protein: CASSLLDTGELFF

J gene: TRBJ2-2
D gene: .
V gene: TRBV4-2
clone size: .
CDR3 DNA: TGTGCCAGCAGCCAAGGACAGTCGAGCACCGGGGAGCTGTTTTTT
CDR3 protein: CASSQGQSSTGELFF

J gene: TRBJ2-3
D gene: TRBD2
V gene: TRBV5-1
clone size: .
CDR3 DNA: TGCGCCACCTCGGGGGGGCAGGTGTCAGATACGCAGTATTTT
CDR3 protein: CATSGGQVSDTQYF

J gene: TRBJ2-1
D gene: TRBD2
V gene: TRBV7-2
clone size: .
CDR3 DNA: TGTGCCAGCAGCTTAGTCGGGGGGGCCGCTGAGCAGTTCTTC
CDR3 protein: CASSLVGGAAEQFF

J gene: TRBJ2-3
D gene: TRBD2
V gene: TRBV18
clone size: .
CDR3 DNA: TGTGCCAGCTCATCAAGGACTAGCGGGGGGATGGATACGCAGTATTTT
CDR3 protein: CASSSRTSGGMDTQYF

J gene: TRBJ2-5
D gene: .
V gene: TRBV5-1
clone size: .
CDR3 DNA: TGCGCCAGCAGCTTGGTTGTTCGACAGGTCGGGGAGACCCAGTACTTC
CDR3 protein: CASSLVVRQVGETQYF

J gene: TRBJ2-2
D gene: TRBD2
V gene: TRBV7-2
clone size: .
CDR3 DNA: TGTGCCAGCAGCTTAGATGGCGGGGGGGCCGTTAGCGGGGAGCTGTTTTTT
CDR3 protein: CASSLDGGGAVSGELFF

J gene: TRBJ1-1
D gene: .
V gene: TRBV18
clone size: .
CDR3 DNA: TGTGCCAGCTCACAAAACAGGGCGATTGGAACTGAAGCTTTCTTT
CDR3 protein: CASSQNRAIGTEAFF

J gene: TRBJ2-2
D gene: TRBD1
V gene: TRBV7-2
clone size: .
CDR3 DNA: TGTGCCAGCAGCCCCCGGGACAGGGGTTGGGGCACCGGGGAGCTGTTTTTT
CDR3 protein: CASSPRDRGWGTGELFF

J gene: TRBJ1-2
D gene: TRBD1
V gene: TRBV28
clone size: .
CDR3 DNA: TGTGCCAGCAGTCGAGGGGGCGCAGCCGGTGGCTACACCTTC
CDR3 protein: CASSRGGAAGGYTF

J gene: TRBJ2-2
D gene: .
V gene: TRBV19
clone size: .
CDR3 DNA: TGTGCCAGTAGTCAACAGGGTGCCGGGGAGCTGTTTTTT
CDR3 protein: CASSQQGAGELFF

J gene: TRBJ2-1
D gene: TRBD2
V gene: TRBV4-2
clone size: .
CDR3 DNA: TGTGCCAGCAGCCCCCAGACTAGCGGGGGTTACAATGAGCAGTTCTTC
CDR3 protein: CASSPQTSGGYNEQFF

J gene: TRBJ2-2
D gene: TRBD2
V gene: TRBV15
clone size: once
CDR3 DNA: TGTGCCACCAGCAGCCCTAGCGGGGAAAAGGGCGGGGAGCTGTTTTTT
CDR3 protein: CATSSPSGEKGGELFF

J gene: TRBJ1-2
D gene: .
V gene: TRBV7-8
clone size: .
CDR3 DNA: TGTGCCAGCAGCTTAGGGGGCAGGGACTATGGCTACACCTTC
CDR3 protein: CASSLGGRDYGYTF

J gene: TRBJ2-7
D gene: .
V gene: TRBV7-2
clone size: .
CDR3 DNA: TGTGCCAGCAGGGCCGGGGATGCCGAGCAGTACTTC
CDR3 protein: CASRAGDAEQYF

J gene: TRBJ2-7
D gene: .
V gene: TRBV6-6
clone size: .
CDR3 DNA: TGTGCCAGCAGTTACCCCCGGGGGAGCTACGAGCAGTACTTC
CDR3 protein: CASSYPRGSYEQYF

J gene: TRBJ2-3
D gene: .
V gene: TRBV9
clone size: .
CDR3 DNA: TGTGCCAGCAGCCCACGGGCCCTAGAGGGAGATACGCAGTATTTT
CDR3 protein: CASSPRALEGDTQYF

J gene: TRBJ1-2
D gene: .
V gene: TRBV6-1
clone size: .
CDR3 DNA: TGTGCCAGCAGTGGGCGGGGGGATGGCTACACCTTC
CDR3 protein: CASSGRGDGYTF

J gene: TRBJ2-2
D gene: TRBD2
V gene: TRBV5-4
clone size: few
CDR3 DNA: TGTGCCAGCAGCTACGGGACTAGCGGGGCCGGGGAGCTGTTTTTT
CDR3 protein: CASSYGTSGAGELFF

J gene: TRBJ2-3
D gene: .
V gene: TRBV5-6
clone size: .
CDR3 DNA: TGTGCCAGCACCCTGGCGGGTGGTGGCACAGATACGCAGTATTTT
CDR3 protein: CASTLAGGGTDTQYF

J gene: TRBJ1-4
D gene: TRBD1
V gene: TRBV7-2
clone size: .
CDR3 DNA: TGTGCCAGCAGCTTGGGCCAGGGGGTAGAAAAACTGTTTTTT
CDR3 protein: CASSLGQGVEKLFF

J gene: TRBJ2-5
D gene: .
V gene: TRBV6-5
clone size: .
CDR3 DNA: TGTGCCAGCAGTCCCCCGTCTGAGACCCAGTACTTC
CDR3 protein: CASSPPSETQYF

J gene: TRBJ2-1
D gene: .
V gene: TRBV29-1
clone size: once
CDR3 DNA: TGCAGCGTTCCTCACAACAGGGGGGGTGAGCAGTTCTTC
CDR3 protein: CSVPHNRGGEQFF

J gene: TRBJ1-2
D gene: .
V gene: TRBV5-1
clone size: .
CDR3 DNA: TGCGCCAGCAGCCCTCAGAACTATGGCTACACCTTC
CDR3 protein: CASSPQNYGYTF

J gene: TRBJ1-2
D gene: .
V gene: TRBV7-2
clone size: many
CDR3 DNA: TGTGCCAGCGGAGCAGGACTCTATGGCTACACCTTC
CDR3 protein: CASGAGLYGYTF

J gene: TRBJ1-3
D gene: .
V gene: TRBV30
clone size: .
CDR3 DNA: TGTGCCTGGAGTGTACAGGGACCTCCAGGAAACACCATATATTTT
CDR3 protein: CAWSVQGPPGNTIYF

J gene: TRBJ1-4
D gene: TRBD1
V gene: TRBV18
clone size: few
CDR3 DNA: TGTGCCAGCTCACTTGGACAGGGGGCGAGGTTTTTT
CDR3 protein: CASSLGQGARFF

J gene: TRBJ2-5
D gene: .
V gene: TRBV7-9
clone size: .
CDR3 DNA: TGTGCCAGCAGCTTAGCCGGGGCAGGGGAGCAAGAGACCCAGTACTTC
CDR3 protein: CASSLAGAGEQETQYF

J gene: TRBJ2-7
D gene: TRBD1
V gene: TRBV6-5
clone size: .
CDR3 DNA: TGTGCCAGCAGTTACCGGGACAGGGGGTTACACGAGCAGTACTTC
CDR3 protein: CASSYRDRGLHEQYF

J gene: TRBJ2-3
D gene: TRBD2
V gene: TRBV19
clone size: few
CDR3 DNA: TGTGCCAGTAGTCTCCGGGCTAGCGGGGCCACAGATACGCAGTATTTT
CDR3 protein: CASSLRASGATDTQYF

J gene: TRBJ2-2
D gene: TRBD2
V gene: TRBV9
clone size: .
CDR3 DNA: TGTGCCAGCAGCGTAGCGGGGGGAGGTCCCGGGGAGCTGTTTTTT
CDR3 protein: CASSVAGGGPGELFF

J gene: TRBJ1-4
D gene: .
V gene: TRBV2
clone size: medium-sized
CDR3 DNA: TGTGCCAGCAGCGGGTTCGATGAAAAACTGTTTTTT
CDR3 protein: CASSGFDEKLFF